This note documents a single T cell receptor (beta chain) sequence. Its antigen is unknown. This sample was taken from a study of cytomegalovirus exposure and HLA in healthy donors. Study-level information: In a later analysis, the 110 or so validation repertoires were reported to have used the same platform as the roughly 600 first-cohort repertoires.

CDR3 length equals 17 residues. J lost 6 bases, V lost 0 bases, and 10 bases had no gene match. Germline CDR1 MDHEN, CDR2 SYDVKM. Broader study findings: One later analysis, an examination of the 100 to 150 validation repertoires, found that first-cohort TCR clusters tended to co-occur in them. Associated with cytomegalovirus, according to the listing, were 150 to 200 TCR beta chains. A few chains linked to CMV were shown in vitro to be specific for CMV antigens.

Produced via immunoSEQ multiplex PCR; TCRdb's table is partial and in-frame only. The sample contains 150,000 to 200,000 clones, roughly 86% of which appear only once. Sequences were obtained from PBMCs. The chain recombines TRBV28 with TRBJ2-7; TRBD1 aligns across 11 bases. This clonotype originated in a man between 18 and 35 years old in good health and CMV-seropositive. As DNA, the CDR3 is TGTGCCAGCAGTTTATGCATTGAGGGACAGGGGGAATGCGAGCAGTACTTC. Amino acid sequence: CASSLCIEGQGECEQYF.